A single sample is the source of the 23 T cell receptor beta chains below, sequenced in a study of cytomegalovirus exposure and HLA in healthy donors. PCR amplification relied on 60 Vbeta primers (plus 13 Jbeta primers). The data were produced by immunoSEQ multiplex PCR, yet TCRdb's version contains in-frame clones alone and is incomplete. The sample consists of 200,000 to 300,000 clones, approximately 81% of them appearing once. Material for sequencing was PBMCs. The receptors derive from a woman aged 55-69 years in good health and CMV-seropositive.

J is TRBJ2-5 and V is TRBV5-1; weak D call: TRBD1 (6 bases). CDR1 and CDR2 (germline): SGHRS, YFSETQ. CDR3 length equals 14 residues. The germline V and J ends were trimmed by 2 bases and 3 bases, with 11 bases remaining between them. CDR3 sequence reads: CASSLQGWEETQYF. In DNA, the CDR3 is TGCGCCAGCAGCTTACAGGGTTGGGAAGAGACCCAGTACTTC.

The chain employs TRBV11-3 and TRBJ2-2; maybe TRBD2 (5 bases). The V and J ends lost 2 bases and 4 bases respectively, with 17 bases between them. This CDR3 contains 17 residues. Germline CDR1 SGHNT, CDR2 YENEEA. This CDR3 reads CASSLRTGFGSTGELFF. The CDR3 coding sequence is TGTGCCAGCAGCTTAAGGACGGGGTTTGGAAGCACCGGGGAGCTGTTTTTT.

V and J are TRBV19 and TRBJ1-1, with 7 positions matching TRBD1. Trimming took 5 bases from V and 3 from J; bases not matched to a gene: 6. The germline V gene encodes CDR1 LNHDA and CDR2 SQIVND (reference sequence). This CDR3 region has 14 residues. CDR3 sequence reads: CASSLGGADTEAFF. The CDR3 nucleotides are TGTGCCAGTAGTTTAGGGGGCGCGGACACTGAAGCTTTCTTT.

The chain couples TRBV28 to TRBJ1-4; 10 nucleotides match TRBD1. J was trimmed by 5 bases and V by 6 bases; bases with no gene match: 3. Germline V lookup: CDR1 MDHEN, CDR2 SYDVKM. The CDR3 loop spans 14 amino acids. The CDR3 region has the DNA TGTGCCAGCAGGATGACAGGGGGCAATGAAAAACTGTTTTTT. It yields the protein CASRMTGGNEKLFF.

V is TRBV2 and J is TRBJ2-5; the match to TRBD1 covers 7 bases. CDR1 is SNHLY, CDR2 FYNNEI, per germline. The CDR3 covers 16 residues. V lost 5 bases and J lost 1; bases outside the gene matches: 10. CDR3 residues: CASSSGQASLQETQYF. In nucleotides, the CDR3 is TGTGCCAGCAGTAGCGGACAGGCCAGCCTCCAAGAGACCCAGTACTTC.

The chain combines TRBV19 with TRBJ1-4; D ambiguous. V lost 7 bases and J lost 4, with 10 bases in between. Germline CDR1 is LNHDA and CDR2 is SQIVND (reference sequence). The CDR3 covers 13 residues. CDR3 sequence (DNA): TGTGCCAGTACCTCGAACAGTAATGAAAAACTGTTTTTT. Its translation is CASTSNSNEKLFF.

The CDR3 is CASSEYREDRPQHF. Written as DNA, the CDR3 is TGTGCCAGCAGTGAATACCGGGAGGACCGGCCCCAGCATTTT. The chain has TRBV6-1 and TRBJ1-5, with unresolved D. The CDR3 is 14 amino acids. Germline CDR1 MNHNS, CDR2 SASEGT. The ends were cut back, 2 bases at V and 9 bases at J, with 14 bases in the middle.

The chain uses TRBV7-3 and TRBJ2-7, with 15 bases fitting TRBD2. Losses at the gene ends were 0 bases for V and 7 bases for J; bases not matched to a gene: 1. CDR1 is SGHTA and CDR2 is FQGTGA in the germline V gene. This CDR3 comprises 15 residues. CDR3 nucleotide sequence: TGTGCCAGCAGCTTAACGGGGACTAGCGGGAGGGAGCAGTACTTC. Translation gives CASSLTGTSGREQYF.

Notes on this clone: Other DNA sequences of this sample code for an identical CDR3. This sequence joins TRBV7-2 and TRBJ2-7, with D tentatively TRBD1 (5 bases). Trimming took off 1 base at V and 3 bases at J, with 10 bases between the two ends. The CDR3 consists of 14 residues. CDR1 and CDR2 (germline): SGHTA, FQGNSA. In nucleotides, the CDR3 is TGTGCCAGCAGCTTAGGGGGAAGGGGCTACGAGCAGTACTTC. Its protein is CASSLGGRGYEQYF. Together with reference TRBV7-2 and TRBJ2-7, the CDR3 gives the full variable domain: GAGVSQSPSNKVTEKGKDVELRCDPISGHTALYWYRQSLGQGLEFLIYFQGNSAPDKSGLPSDRFSAERTGGSVSTLTIQRTQQEDSAVYLCASSLGGRGYEQYFGPGTRLTVT.

The J gene is TRBJ1-5, the V gene TRBV28, with D uncertain. CDR3 length: 12 residues. V gave up 8 bases and J gave up 3 bases, with 8 bases separating them. The germline V gene encodes CDR1 MDHEN and CDR2 SYDVKM. The CDR3 region has the DNA TGTGCCAGCGGTTCTTACAATCAGCCCCAGCATTTT. Translation gives CASGSYNQPQHF.

The rearrangement joins TRBV7-2 to TRBJ2-5; TRBD1 is a possible D gene (5 bases). The length of the CDR3 is 15 residues. Germline CDR1 reads SGHTA; CDR2 reads FQGNSA. Deletions cut 5 bases from V and 4 bases from J, with 17 bases between. The CDR3 reads CASSHASSGIETQYF. For the CDR3, the DNA is TGTGCCAGCAGCCACGCCTCCTCAGGGATAGAGACCCAGTACTTC.

V is TRBV10-1 and J is TRBJ2-1, with 9 bases fitting TRBD1. CDR3 length: 13 amino acids. The J segment lost 10 bases and the V segment lost 4 bases, leaving 5 bases of the junction unmatched. Per germline, CDR1 WNHNN and CDR2 SYGVQD (reference sequence). The CDR3 DNA follows: TGCGCCAGCAGTGGACAGGGGGTCAGGGAGCAGTTCTTC. Translating gives CASSGQGVREQFF.

This chain connects TRBV5-1 to TRBJ1-4; TRBD1 agrees at 7 bases. Germline V gives CDR1 SGHRS, CDR2 YFSETQ. Trimming at V came to 3 bases and at J to 4 bases, leaving 9 bases not matched to a gene. The CDR3 has 16 amino acids. CDR3 in amino acids: CASSSGMGQYNEKLFF. CDR3 nucleotides: TGCGCCAGCAGCTCGGGGATGGGACAGTATAATGAAAAACTGTTTTTT. The variable domain in full, completed from reference TRBV5-1 and TRBJ1-4, reads KAGVTQTPRYLIKTRGQQVTLSCSPISGHRSVSWYQQTPGQGLQFLFEYFSETQRNKGNFPGRFSGRQFSNSRSEMNVSTLELGDSALYLCASSSGMGQYNEKLFFGSGTQLSVL.

The chain joins TRBV6-1 to TRBJ2-7, with a weak D call TRBD2 (5 bases). CDR3 length: 13 residues. Germline V gene sequence: CDR1 MNHNS, CDR2 SASEGT. The ends were cut back, 6 bases at V and 0 bases at J, with 9 bases in the middle. The CDR3 region is CASREEASYEQYF. In DNA form, the CDR3 reads TGTGCCAGCAGAGAGGAGGCCTCCTACGAGCAGTACTTC.

This chain joins TRBV7-3 and TRBJ2-1, with D maybe TRBD1 (5 bases). The germline V and J ends were trimmed by 5 bases and 6 bases, with 14 bases remaining between them. The length of the CDR3 is 14 residues. Germline V gene lookup returns CDR1 SGHTA and CDR2 FQGTGA. The CDR3 sequence: CASSPRQLSNEQFF. The CDR3, as DNA: TGTGCCAGCAGCCCCCGACAGTTAAGCAATGAGCAGTTCTTC.

The genes are TRBV18 and TRBJ2-7; TRBD2 matches at 9 bases. In germline, CDR1 is KGHSH, CDR2 LQKENI. This CDR3 has 15 residues. J was trimmed by 4 bases and V by 0 bases; bases with no gene match: 4. The CDR3 region has the DNA TGTGCCAGCTCACCACCGGCGACTAGCGGATACGAGCAGTACTTC. This gives the protein CASSPPATSGYEQYF.

The V call is TRBV6-1, the J call TRBJ2-7, with 9 bases aligning to TRBD2. J lost 6 bases, V lost 7 bases, and 13 bases had no gene match. Germline CDR1 MNHNS, CDR2 SASEGT. CDR3 length: 15 residues. CDR3 DNA: TGTGCCAGCATCGACACCGGCGGGAGGGATCTCGAGCAGTACTTC. Translating it yields CASIDTGGRDLEQYF.

The genes are TRBV27 and TRBJ2-3, with 14 bases that match TRBD2. This CDR3 spans 16 amino acids. CDR1 is MNHEY and CDR2 is SMNVEV in the germline V gene (reference sequence). V gave up 5 bases and J gave up 5 bases; unmatched junction bases: 6. The chain's CDR3 is CASSDRTSGRKDTQYF. As DNA, the CDR3 is TGTGCCAGCAGTGATCGGACTAGCGGGAGGAAAGATACGCAGTATTTT.

The J gene is TRBJ2-2, the V gene TRBV5-6; perhaps TRBD1 as D (5 bases). The CDR3 runs to 14 residues. CDR1 SGHDT and CDR2 YYEEEE come from the germline V gene. V lost 4 bases, J lost 9 bases, and 16 bases lay in between. In DNA, the CDR3 is TGTGCCAGCAGCCATCCCGGACACGCTAGGGAGCTGTTTTTT. It translates to CASSHPGHARELFF.

The chain links TRBV29-1 to TRBJ1-4, with D unclear. Trimming removed 5 bases at V and 7 bases at J, with 17 bases between. The germline CDR1 and CDR2 sequences are SQVTM and ANQGSEA. The CDR3 runs to 14 residues. The CDR3 DNA is TGCAGCGTTTCCGTTTCCGTCGCAGTTGAAAAACTGTTTTTT. It translates to CSVSVSVAVEKLFF.

The gene calls are TRBV25-1 and TRBJ2-3; 9 bases line up with TRBD1. Germline trimming cut 2 bases from V and 4 bases from J; bases unmatched to any gene: 4. Germline loops: CDR1 MGHDK, CDR2 SYGVNS. The CDR3 consists of 15 residues. The CDR3 here is CASSEGTGKPDTQYF. The CDR3 DNA sequence: TGTGCCAGCAGTGAAGGGACAGGGAAGCCAGATACGCAGTATTTT.

This clone was observed a few times. The chain has TRBV6-1 and TRBJ1-4; 9 nucleotides agree with TRBD1. Germline V CDR1 and CDR2: MNHNS, SASEGT. V gave up 2 bases and J gave up 7 bases; unmatched junction bases: 8. This CDR3 has 16 amino acids. CDR3 sequence reads: CASSELFGTGREKLFF. CDR3 DNA: TGTGCCAGCAGTGAACTTTTTGGGACAGGGCGTGAAAAACTGTTTTTT.

CDR3 DNA: TGTGCCAGCAGCTTAGGGACTAGCGGGAGGATGTACGAGCAGTACTTC. The encoded protein is CASSLGTSGRMYEQYF. The rearrangement uses TRBV9 and TRBJ2-7; 15 nucleotides line up with TRBD2. The V gene's germline CDR1 is SGDLS and CDR2 YYNGEE. The CDR3 is 16 residues long. J lost 4 bases, V lost 4 bases, and 6 bases had no gene match.